The 19 T cell receptor beta chains in this list originate from one sample, sequenced in a study of T-cell memory formation after mild COVID-19. TCRdb re-analysed the 5' RACE reads in MiXCR, keeping a single row per CDR3 protein. The top ten clones hold 2.5% to 3.5% of a sample with roughly 150,000 distinct CDR3 sequences, under 15% of them seen once. Sequencing was performed on PBMCs or a T cell subset sorted from them (not recorded which). The receptors come from a man aged 18-30 years who had mild COVID-19 (a few samples of this study predate the infection). Cell type and time point are not known.

This clonotype was observed a few times. V gene TRBV6-5 combines with J gene TRBJ2-7; the D is unclear. The CDR3 runs 13 residues. CDR1 is MNHEY, CDR2 SVGAGI, per germline. V was shortened by 7 bases and J by 0 bases, with 10 bases between the two germline ends. CDR3 DNA: TGTGCCAGCAATAGCCAAGGCTCCTACGAGCAGTACTTC. It is translated as CASNSQGSYEQYF.

This chain connects TRBV6-5 to TRBJ1-6; possible D gene TRBD1, 6 bases. Between the trimmed V and J ends, which lost 7 bases and 10 bases, there was a span of 17 bases. This CDR3 contains 14 residues. CDR1 is MNHEY and CDR2 is SVGAGI in the germline V gene. The DNA of the CDR3 is TGTGCCAGCAACCTTACGGTGGGGGCATCACCCCTCCACTTT. Amino acid sequence: CASNLTVGASPLHF.

This clonotype has just a few counts. The V gene is TRBV27, the J gene TRBJ2-7; perhaps TRBD2 as D (5 bases). Trimming removed 8 bases at V and 0 bases at J, with 14 bases between. The CDR3 is made up of 14 amino acids. Germline-derived CDR1 and CDR2 are MNHEY and SMNVEV (reference sequence). The CDR3 loop reads CASVRTGNSYEQYF. The DNA of the CDR3 is TGTGCCAGCGTGAGGACGGGGAACTCCTACGAGCAGTACTTC.

The chain carries TRBV24-1 and TRBJ2-1; 9 bases are a match to TRBD1. Germline trimming cut 3 bases from V and 5 bases from J; bases unmatched to any gene: 13. Germline-derived CDR1 and CDR2 are KGHDR and SFDVKD. This CDR3 contains 18 residues. The CDR3 region has the DNA TGTGCCACCAGTGATGTCCCTCAGGGGGACAGGGCCCACAATGAGCAGTTCTTC. Protein sequence: CATSDVPQGDRAHNEQFF.

The rearrangement links TRBV5-1 to TRBJ2-5; D is unclear. The CDR3 covers 13 residues. Germline CDR1 and CDR2: SGHRS and YFSETQ. V shed 0 bases and J shed 5 bases, with 8 bases lying between them. In DNA, the CDR3 is TGCGCCAGCAGCTTGGATGCGTGGGAGACCCAGTACTTC. This encodes CASSLDAWETQYF.

This clonotype was picked up a small number of times. V and J are TRBV9 and TRBJ1-2; 10 bases map to TRBD1. Trimming cost V 4 bases and J 14 bases; bases outside gene matches: 14. The CDR3 loop spans 14 amino acids. CDR1 and CDR2 from the germline V gene are SGDLS and YYNGEE. CDR3 region: CASSTPGTGVLRTF. The CDR3, as DNA: TGTGCCAGCAGCACCCCCGGGACAGGGGTCTTGAGAACCTTC.

Ten or more counts support this clonotype. This chain joins TRBV9 and TRBJ1-1; D is possibly TRBD1 (5 bases). Germline CDR1 reads SGDLS; CDR2 reads YYNGEE. This CDR3 contains 13 residues. V gave up 4 bases and J gave up 6 bases, with 13 bases separating them. DNA for the CDR3: TGTGCCAGCAGCTCCCGGGGGGGGTCTGAAGCTTTCTTT. This translates into CASSSRGGSEAFF.

This clonotype was seen more than once but under ten times. The V gene is TRBV6-5, the J gene TRBJ2-6; no clear D gene. The CDR3 has 17 residues. The germline V gene has CDR1 MNHEY and CDR2 SVGAGI. V was trimmed by 0 bases and J by 0 bases, leaving 9 bases between them. As DNA, the CDR3 is TGTGCCAGCAGTTACTCGGGGAATCCCTCTGGGGCCAACGTCCTGACTTTC. It is translated as CASSYSGNPSGANVLTF.

The J gene is TRBJ1-2, the V gene TRBV7-2, with no clear D. CDR1 SGHTA and CDR2 FQGNSA come from the germline V gene. The CDR3 has 14 residues. Trimming took 2 bases from V and 6 from J, leaving 13 bases between them. This CDR3 is CASSLHGGLDGYTF. The CDR3 coding sequence is TGTGCCAGCAGCTTACACGGAGGGCTCGATGGCTACACCTTC.

This sequence joins TRBV5-1 and TRBJ2-6; D is undetermined. CDR1 and CDR2 (germline): SGHRS, YFSETQ. Deletions cut 6 bases from V and 0 bases from J, with 10 bases between. The CDR3 is made up of 15 amino acids. The CDR3 here is CASTLSGSGANVLTF. DNA for the CDR3: TGCGCCAGCACCCTCTCCGGCTCTGGGGCCAACGTCCTGACTTTC. Based on the CDR3 plus reference TRBV5-1 and TRBJ2-6, the full variable domain is KAGVTQTPRYLIKTRGQQVTLSCSPISGHRSVSWYQQTPGQGLQFLFEYFSETQRNKGNFPGRFSGRQFSNSRSEMNVSTLELGDSALYLCASTLSGSGANVLTFGAGSRLTVL.

This clonotype was counted only a few times. J is TRBJ2-5 and V is TRBV4-3; 10 positions agree with TRBD2. V was clipped by 2 bases and J by 1 base; unmatched bases: 4. CDR3 length equals 16 residues. Germline lookup yields CDR1 LGHNA and CDR2 YSLEER. DNA of the CDR3: TGCGCCAGCAGCCAACATCTAGCGGGGGCCCAAGAGACCCAGTACTTC. Residues: CASSQHLAGAQETQYF.

The V gene is TRBV10-3, the J gene TRBJ1-1; D not certain. Looked up from germline, CDR1 is ENHRY and CDR2 is SYGVKD. The CDR3 contains 12 residues. V shed 4 bases and J shed 11 bases, with 14 bases lying between them. The CDR3 protein is CAISVERGRAFF. Here the CDR3 DNA reads TGTGCCATCAGTGTCGAACGTGGGAGGGCTTTCTTT.

This clonotype was seen a handful of times. V is TRBV5-1 and J is TRBJ2-1; maybe TRBD1 (6 bases). V was trimmed by 4 bases and J by 7 bases, leaving 33 bases between them. The CDR3 extends over 20 amino acids. CDR1 is SGHRS, CDR2 YFSETQ, per germline. In DNA, the CDR3 is TGCGCCAGCAGCCTAAGGAGCCGGACAGCCCTATTGCCTTATACAAATGAGCAGTTCTTC. Protein sequence: CASSLRSRTALLPYTNEQFF.

The chain links TRBV5-4 to TRBJ2-5; the D gene is possibly TRBD2 (6 bases). The CDR3 consists of 13 residues. With 5 bases removed from V and 4 bases from J, the gap between germline ends came to 12 bases. The germline CDR1 and CDR2 sequences are SGHNT and YYREEE (reference sequence). The CDR3 bases are TGTGCCAGCAGTAGCTTGGGAGGAGAGACCCAGTACTTC. Amino acid sequence: CASSSLGGETQYF. Based on the CDR3 plus reference TRBV5-4 and TRBJ2-5, the full variable domain is ETGVTQSPTHLIKTRGQQVTLRCSSQSGHNTVSWYQQALGQGPQFIFQYYREEENGRGNFPPRFSGLQFPNYSSELNVNALELDDSALYLCASSSLGGETQYFGPGTRLLVL.

This clonotype was seen a handful of times. The rearrangement joins TRBV7-2 to TRBJ1-5; the D is unclear. Germline values: CDR1 SGHTA, CDR2 FQGNSA. The CDR3 is made up of 14 amino acids. V was cut by 6 bases and J by 1 base, with 10 bases left in between. The CDR3, as DNA: TGTGCCAGCAGTCCACAGCCAAGCAATCAGCCCCAGCATTTT. Translation: CASSPQPSNQPQHF.

This clonotype was picked up a small number of times. The V call is TRBV27, the J call TRBJ2-7; possibly TRBD2 for D (5 bases). Trimming removed 2 bases from V and 3 bases from J, with 8 bases in between. The CDR3 loop spans 13 amino acids. Germline V gene lookup returns CDR1 MNHEY and CDR2 SMNVEV (reference sequence). Here the CDR3 DNA reads TGTGCCAGCAGTTTAGTTGCGGGCTACGAGCAGTACGTC. Translating it yields CASSLVAGYEQYV.

This clonotype came up a few times. The rearrangement joins TRBV2 to TRBJ2-5, with TRBD1 matching over 7 bases. In germline, CDR1 is SNHLY, CDR2 FYNNEI. V trimming: 4 bases; J trimming: 5 bases; junction bases outside the gene matches: 7. The CDR3 sequence is 14 residues long. The DNA for the CDR3 is TGTGCCAGCAGTGCGAGGACAGGTGCCGAGACCCAGTACTTC. Translating it yields CASSARTGAETQYF.

This rearrangement joins TRBV7-8 to TRBJ1-5; no firm D call. This CDR3 is built from 13 residues. The ends were cut back, 5 bases at V and 3 bases at J, with 8 bases in the middle. Germline values: CDR1 SGHVS, CDR2 FQNEAQ. The CDR3 region has the DNA TGTGCCAGCAGCACGAGGGTCAATCAGCCCCAGCATTTT. As protein: CASSTRVNQPQHF.

The chain couples TRBV7-3 to TRBJ2-2; 10 bases match TRBD1. The CDR3 sequence is 15 residues long. Germline trimming cut 4 bases from V and 5 bases from J; bases unmatched to any gene: 4. CDR1 and CDR2 from the germline V gene are SGHTA and FQGTGA. The CDR3 reads CASSSWTGGTGELFF. In nucleotides, the CDR3 is TGTGCCAGCAGCTCCTGGACAGGGGGGACCGGGGAGCTGTTTTTT.